The clone carrying this TCR beta chain showed up many times. Antigen: not known. MiXCR, applied by TCRdb to the RACE reads, yields one record per CDR3 protein. This sample yields 200,000 to 300,000 distinct CDR3 sequences, of which 7.5% to 9% are seen a single time; 2% to 3% belongs to the top ten. Time point: pre-sensitization, week 0. Indicated treatment: therapeutic diphenylcyclopropenone sensitization with weekly scalp DPC. Alopecia patients between 18 and 70 years old and suitable for DPC were used as donors. This sample stems from a study of human T cells and chemical hapten exposure. Study results and caveats: Donors' alopecia may make their immune response differ from healthy people's.

CDR3 length equals 15 residues. Trimming stripped 0 bases from V and 10 bases from J, with 18 bases between. CDR1 is MNHEY and CDR2 is SVGAGI in the germline V gene. This TCR derives from a middle-aged woman with alopecia areata. Some clones in this sample may be carry-over from other donors' samples. The gene calls are TRBV6-5 and TRBJ1-2; TRBD1 might be the D (5 bases). Source: whole blood, taken in connection with sensitization to the hapten diphenylcyclopropenone (DPC). The CDR3, as DNA: TGTGCCAGCAGTTACTCACACCGGGACGCCGGCTTCTACACCTTC. It encodes CASSYSHRDAGFYTF.